Here is one T cell receptor (beta chain) with its context. Its cognate antigen is unknown. The libraries of TRB cDNA were prepared using 5' RACE with UMI labels. From the 5' RACE reads, TCRdb lists one entry per CDR3 protein and no DNA. Its clone listing holds over 100,000 distinct CDR3 sequences. Naive CD8+ T cells showed a CD45RO-CCR7+CD27+CD95- phenotype. The data stem from a study of CXCR3-negative and CXCR3-positive naive CD8 T cells. The study's findings and limits: In both naive subsets diversity was comparably high, whereas memory CD8+ cells showed much lower diversity. Compared with CXCR3-negative naive cells, CXCR3-positive naive cells showed more hydrophobic TRB CDR3s. The authors found comparable surface CD5 between naive subsets and inferred TCR strength from TRB CDR3 properties.

Germline CDR1 DFQATT, CDR2 SNEGSKA (reference sequence). The length of the CDR3 is 16 residues. The sequence derives from a human donor in good health. Some clones in this sample may be carry-over from other donors' samples. The specimen was naive CXCR3+ CD8+ T cells from blood. The subset was: CD45RO-CCR7+CD27+CD95- naive CD8+ T cells expressing CXCR3 (TNR3+). The V and J genes are TRBV20-1 and TRBJ2-7; TCRdb lists TRBD1, though no DNA is available to test this call. The chain's CDR3 is CSSRDLGRTGSGEQYF.